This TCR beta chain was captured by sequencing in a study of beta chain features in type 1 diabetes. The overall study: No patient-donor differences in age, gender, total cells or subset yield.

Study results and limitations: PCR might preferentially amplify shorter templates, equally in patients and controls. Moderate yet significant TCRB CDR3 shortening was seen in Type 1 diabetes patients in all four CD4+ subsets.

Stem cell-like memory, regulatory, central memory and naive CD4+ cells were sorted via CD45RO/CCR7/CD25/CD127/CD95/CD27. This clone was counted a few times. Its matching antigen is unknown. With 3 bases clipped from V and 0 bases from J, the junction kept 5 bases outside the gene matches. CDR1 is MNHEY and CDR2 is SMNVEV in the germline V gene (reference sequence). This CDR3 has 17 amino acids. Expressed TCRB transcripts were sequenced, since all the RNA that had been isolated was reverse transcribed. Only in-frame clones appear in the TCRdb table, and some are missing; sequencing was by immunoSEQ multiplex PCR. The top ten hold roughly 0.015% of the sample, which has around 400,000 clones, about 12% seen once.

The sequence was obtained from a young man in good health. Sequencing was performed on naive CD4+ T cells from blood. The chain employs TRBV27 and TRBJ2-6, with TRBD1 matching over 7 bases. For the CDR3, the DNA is TGTGCCAGCAGTTTTCACGGACAGGACTCTGGGGCCAACGTCCTGACTTTC. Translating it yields CASSFHGQDSGANVLTF. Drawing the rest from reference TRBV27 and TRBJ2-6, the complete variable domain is EAQVTQNPRYLITVTGKKLTVTCSQNMNHEYMSWYRQDPGLGLRQIYYSMNVEVTDKGDVPEGYKVSRKEKRNFPLILESPSPNQTSLYFCASSFHGQDSGANVLTFGAGSRLTVL.